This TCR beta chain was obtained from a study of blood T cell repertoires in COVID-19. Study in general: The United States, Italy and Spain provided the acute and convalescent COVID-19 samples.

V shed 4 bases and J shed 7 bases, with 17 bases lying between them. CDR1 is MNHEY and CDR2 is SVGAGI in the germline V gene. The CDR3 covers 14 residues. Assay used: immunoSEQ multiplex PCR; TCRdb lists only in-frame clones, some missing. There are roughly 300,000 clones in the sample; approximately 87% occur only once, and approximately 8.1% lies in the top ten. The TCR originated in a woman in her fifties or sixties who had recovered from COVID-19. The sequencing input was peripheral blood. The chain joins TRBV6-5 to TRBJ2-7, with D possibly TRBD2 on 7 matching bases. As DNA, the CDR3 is TGTGCCAGCAGTTCCCGAGGGGGGGGCTGGGAGCAGTACTTC. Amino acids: CASSSRGGGWEQYF.